This T cell receptor (beta chain) comes out of a study of T cell responses to AZD1222 COVID-19 vaccine. Researchers grouped second doses given at about 4 or about 12 weeks into one pool. This CDR3 comprises 16 residues. V was pared by 1 base and J by 5 bases, with 5 bases of the junction left unmatched. Germline CDR1 is SGHRS and CDR2 is YFSETQ. Only in-frame clones appear in the TCRdb table, and some are missing; sequencing was by immunoSEQ multiplex PCR. This table has some 100,000 clones, more than 75% appearing once. The TCR comes from an adult who received the AZD1222 COVID-19 vaccine. The chain uses TRBV5-1 and TRBJ2-3, with 12 bases identical to TRBD1. Here the sequenced sample was peripheral blood, taken 28 days after the second AZD1222 dose. DNA for the CDR3: TGCGCCAGCAGCTTGACGGGGGACAGGGGGCAAGATACGCAGTATTTT. This sequence encodes CASSLTGDRGQDTQYF.